A single sample gave rise to the 31 T cell receptor beta chains below, sequenced in a study of long-term antiretroviral therapy in people with HIV. Researchers report immunoSEQ v3.0 was run at survey level. Profiled with immunoSEQ multiplex PCR; TCRdb holds only in-frame clones, not every one. The sample yields roughly 28,000 clones, 80% to 85% seen once. Here the sequenced sample was unsorted PBMCs, taken 2.9 years after starting antiretroviral therapy. Receptors originate from a man aged 50-59 years with HIV.

This chain connects TRBV6-5 to TRBJ2-5, with D possibly being TRBD1 (5 bases). The length of the CDR3 is 13 residues. CDR1 MNHEY and CDR2 SVGAGI come from the germline V gene. Trimming pared 7 bases from V and 7 bases from J, leaving 16 bases between. CDR3 nucleotide sequence: TGTGCCAGCACGACAGTTGGGGTAGGGACCCAGTACTTC. It is translated as CASTTVGVGTQYF.

The chain has TRBV23-1 and TRBJ1-2; the D is unclear. TRBV23-1 is placed among ORFs of uncertain function. V lost 7 bases to trimming and J lost 4 bases, with 19 bases between them. CDR3 length: 15 amino acids. The CDR3 sequence: CASTVGSGAFYGYTF. The CDR3 DNA sequence: TGCGCCAGCACCGTGGGAAGCGGTGCTTTCTATGGCTACACCTTC.

This chain joins TRBV6-5 and TRBJ1-3, with 7 bases aligning to TRBD1. Germline-derived CDR1 and CDR2 are MNHEY and SVGAGI. This CDR3 is 15 amino acids long. The trim removed 5 bases at V and 2 bases at J, leaving 6 bases unmatched. CDR3 DNA sequence: TGTGCCAGCAGTATTCACAGGGGACCTGGAAACACCATATATTTT. Translated, it gives CASSIHRGPGNTIYF.

The CDR3 DNA reads as TGCGCCAGCAGCCCCGGGGGGGGGCCGAACACCGGGGAGCTGTTTTTT. This sequence encodes CASSPGGGPNTGELFF. The chain has TRBV5-1 and TRBJ2-2, with 8 nucleotides matching TRBD2. The CDR3 sequence is 16 residues long. In germline, CDR1 is SGHRS, CDR2 YFSETQ. Trimming at V came to 4 bases and at J to 0 bases, leaving 5 bases not matched to a gene.

In its sample, this clone was seen once. The rearrangement joins TRBV7-9 to TRBJ1-4, with 7 nucleotides matching TRBD1. CDR3 length equals 19 residues. CDR1 and CDR2 (germline): SEHNR, FQNEAQ (reference sequence). V was clipped by 1 base and J by 0 bases; unmatched bases: 11. CDR3 protein: CASSLVPGQLSATNEKLFF. CDR3 DNA sequence: TGTGCCAGCAGCTTAGTCCCGGGACAGCTTTCTGCAACTAATGAAAAACTGTTTTTT.

The CDR3 here is CASNTGGNTEAFF. The CDR3 DNA is TGTGCCAGCAATACAGGGGGGAACACTGAAGCTTTCTTT. The chain carries TRBV2 and TRBJ1-1; TRBD1 aligns across 8 bases. Germline CDR1 SNHLY, CDR2 FYNNEI. The CDR3 runs to 13 residues. Losses at the gene ends were 7 bases for V and 1 base for J; bases not matched to a gene: 2. Variable domain in full (rest from reference TRBV2 and TRBJ1-1): EPEVTQTPSHQVTQMGQEVILRCVPISNHLYFYWYRQILGQKVEFLVSFYNNEISEKSEIFDDQFSVERPDGSNFTLKIRSTKLEDSAMYFCASNTGGNTEAFFGQGTRLTVV.

The genes are TRBV4-1 and TRBJ2-3; 9 nucleotides align to TRBD2. The CDR3 has 20 amino acids. Germline-derived CDR1 and CDR2 are MGHRA and YSYEKL. V trimming: 0 bases; J trimming: 2 bases; junction bases outside the gene matches: 15. CDR3 amino acids: CASSQESPLSGGGDTDTQYF. CDR3 sequence (DNA): TGCGCCAGCAGCCAAGAATCCCCACTTAGCGGCGGGGGGGACACAGATACGCAGTATTTT.

The chain is built from TRBV6-5 and TRBJ2-7; D may be TRBD2 (5 bases). V was pared by 4 bases and J by 3 bases, with 10 bases between. The CDR3 contains 13 residues. From germline, CDR1 is MNHEY and CDR2 SVGAGI. The CDR3 sequence: CASSLGLHYEQYF. CDR3 in DNA: TGTGCCAGCAGTTTAGGACTTCACTACGAGCAGTACTTC.

J is TRBJ2-7 and V is TRBV11-2; 8 bases fit TRBD1. The germline CDR1 and CDR2 sequences are SGHAT and FQNNGV. The CDR3 totals 13 residues. V lost 5 bases to trimming and J lost 5 bases; unmatched junction nucleotides: 5. CDR3 residues: CASSLQGVHEQYF. The CDR3 nucleotides read TGTGCCAGCAGCCTACAGGGGGTCCACGAGCAGTACTTC.

The chain is built from TRBV5-6 and TRBJ1-5; D uncertain. The germline V gene encodes CDR1 SGHDT and CDR2 YYEEEE. The CDR3 sequence is 15 residues long. Trimming removed 4 bases from V and 0 bases from J, with 11 bases in between. The CDR3, as DNA: TGTGCCAGCAGCCGCGGGGTTAATAGCAATCAGCCCCAGCATTTT. Amino acids: CASSRGVNSNQPQHF.

The CDR3 is CASSTGHRAYNEQFF. The DNA for the CDR3 is TGCGCCAGCAGCACTGGACACCGGGCCTACAATGAGCAGTTCTTC. V is TRBV5-1 and J is TRBJ2-1; D is perhaps TRBD1 (5 bases). V was shortened by 4 bases and J by 2 bases, with 13 bases between the two germline ends. The V gene's germline CDR1 is SGHRS and CDR2 YFSETQ. CDR3 length: 15 amino acids.

This chain joins TRBV7-2 and TRBJ1-6; no clear D gene. Trimming shortened V by 3 bases and J by 4 bases, and 13 bases separated the two germline ends. The V gene's germline CDR1 is SGHTA and CDR2 FQGNSA. The CDR3 length is 16 residues. The CDR3 DNA sequence: TGTGCCAGCAGCTTCCGCTATGCGGTTTATAATTCACCCCTCCACTTT. Protein product: CASSFRYAVYNSPLHF.

This clone has more than one count but fewer than ten. This rearrangement joins TRBV6-4 to TRBJ1-2; maybe TRBD1 (6 bases). Germline V gene sequence: CDR1 MRHNA, CDR2 SNTAGT. The CDR3 sequence is 13 residues long. V dropped 0 bases and J dropped 13 bases, with 15 bases sitting between them. The CDR3 DNA reads as TGTGCCAGCAGTGACTCGAATCAGGGGATTATCACCTTC. It yields the protein CASSDSNQGIITF.

The chain employs TRBV6-1 and TRBJ1-4; D is perhaps TRBD1 (5 bases). Looked up from germline, CDR1 is MNHNS and CDR2 is SASEGT. The CDR3 runs to 15 residues. Between the trimmed V and J ends, which lost 2 bases and 5 bases, there was a span of 12 bases. The CDR3 reads CASSEWDGSNEKLFF. The CDR3 DNA sequence: TGTGCCAGCAGTGAATGGGACGGCTCAAATGAAAAACTGTTTTTT.

V and J are TRBV10-1 and TRBJ1-4, with D possibly matching TRBD1 (5 bases). The CDR3 has 13 residues. Germline CDR1 WNHNN, CDR2 SYGVQD (reference sequence). Trimming stripped 2 bases from V and 8 bases from J, with 9 bases between. Written as DNA, the CDR3 is TGCGCCAGCAGTGAGGGGGGAAAGGAAAAACTGTTTTTT. This gives the protein CASSEGGKEKLFF.

This chain uses TRBV27 with TRBJ2-4; the D call may be TRBD1 or TRBD2 (5 bases each). The germline V gene encodes CDR1 MNHEY and CDR2 SMNVEV (reference sequence). With 2 bases removed from V and 5 bases from J, the gap between germline ends came to 10 bases. The CDR3 runs to 14 residues. The CDR3 DNA sequence: TGTGCCAGCAGTTTACAGACGGGACAAAACATTCAGTACTTC. Translated: CASSLQTGQNIQYF.

V gene TRBV7-2 combines with J gene TRBJ2-7; the match to TRBD2 covers 8 bases. Germline CDR1 and CDR2: SGHTA and FQGNSA. V lost 4 bases and J lost 4; bases outside the gene matches: 9. This CDR3 spans 15 amino acids. The CDR3 DNA sequence: TGTGCCAGCAGCTCCTCCGGGGGGGCATCATACGAGCAGTACTTC. This codes for CASSSSGGASYEQYF.

The chain combines TRBV4-1 with TRBJ1-2; 8 bases are a match to TRBD1. With 0 bases clipped from V and 4 bases from J, the junction kept 4 bases outside the gene matches. The CDR3 consists of 15 residues. Germline-derived CDR1 and CDR2 are MGHRA and YSYEKL. CDR3 nucleotides: TGCGCCAGCAGCCAAGATGACAGGGGAATCTATGGCTACACCTTC. Translation gives CASSQDDRGIYGYTF.

The chain recombines TRBV5-4 with TRBJ2-3, with 9 bases identical to TRBD2. The CDR3 is 17 amino acids. The germline CDR1 and CDR2 sequences are SGHNT and YYREEE (reference sequence). With 4 bases clipped from V and 2 bases from J, the junction kept 11 bases outside the gene matches. CDR3 nucleotides: TGTGCCAGCAGCCAAGCGGCTAGCGGGGACCCCACAGATACGCAGTATTTT. This sequence encodes CASSQAASGDPTDTQYF.

The gene calls are TRBV4-3 and TRBJ2-7; D gene unclear. The length of the CDR3 is 11 residues. Germline assignment: CDR1 LGHNA and CDR2 YSLEER. Trimming cost V 0 bases and J 5 bases, with 2 bases left between them. The CDR3, as DNA: TGCGCCAGCAGCCAAGATGACGAGCAGTACTTC. This codes for CASSQDDEQYF.

The chain couples TRBV10-3 to TRBJ1-1; no reliable D call. The germline CDR1 and CDR2 sequences are ENHRY and SYGVKD. The CDR3 runs to 11 residues. Deletions cut 2 bases from V and 2 bases from J, with 0 bases between. The CDR3 region has the DNA TGTGCCATCAGTGAGAACACTGAAGCTTTCTTT. Translating gives CAISENTEAFF.

V and J are TRBV13 and TRBJ1-1; D unclear. The CDR3 is 13 amino acids. Germline assignment: CDR1 PRHDT and CDR2 FYEKMQ (reference sequence). V lost 6 bases and J 5 bases, leaving 13 bases between the germline ends. As DNA, the CDR3 is TGTGCCAGCAGGATCCGGACCTTTACTGAAGCTTTCTTT. Translation gives CASRIRTFTEAFF.

The chain combines TRBV4-1 with TRBJ1-4, with 7 bases identical to TRBD1. In germline, CDR1 is MGHRA, CDR2 YSYEKL. J gave up 4 bases and V 3 bases, and 2 bases lay outside the gene matches. CDR3 size: 14 residues. As DNA, the CDR3 is TGCGCCAGCAGCCAGGGACAGCGTAATGAAAAACTGTTTTTT. This gives the protein CASSQGQRNEKLFF.

The CDR3, as DNA: TGTGCCAGTACTTCCGGGACAGGGGGTAACGCTGAAGCTTTCTTT. The encoded protein is CASTSGTGGNAEAFF. J is TRBJ1-1 and V is TRBV19; 11 nucleotides line up with TRBD1. The CDR3 covers 15 residues. From germline, CDR1 is LNHDA and CDR2 SQIVND (reference sequence). V lost 7 bases to trimming and J lost 6 bases; unmatched junction nucleotides: 10.

Regarding this clone: The junction departs from the called germline gene at one end, perhaps through a read error. J is TRBJ2-3 and V is TRBV7-7; D gene ambiguous. Germline-derived CDR1 and CDR2 are SSHAT and FNYEAQ (reference sequence). CDR3 length: 14 amino acids. CDR3 protein: CASSSGSSFDTQYF. As DNA, the CDR3 is TGTGCTAGCAGCTCAGGTTCGTCGTTTGATACGCAGTATTTT.

The rearrangement uses TRBV5-4 and TRBJ1-3, with a possible D match to TRBD1 (6 bases). The V end lost 6 bases, the J end lost 4 bases, and 14 bases lay between the germline ends. The germline CDR1 and CDR2 sequences are SGHNT and YYREEE (reference sequence). The CDR3 spans 14 residues. CDR3 in amino acids: CASTGGRTGNTIYF. CDR3 nucleotide sequence: TGTGCCAGCACGGGGGGCAGGACCGGAAACACCATATATTTT.

This chain connects TRBV7-2 to TRBJ2-2; D unclear. CDR3 size: 15 residues. Germline V gene data show CDR1 as SGHTA and CDR2 as FQGNSA. The germline V and J ends were trimmed by 2 bases and 0 bases, with 7 bases remaining between them. The chain's CDR3 is CASSLSRTNTGELFF. CDR3 DNA sequence: TGTGCCAGCAGCTTAAGCCGGACGAACACCGGGGAGCTGTTTTTT.

The V and J genes are TRBV5-3 and TRBJ1-3; TRBD1 might be the D (5 bases). TRBV5-3 is sorted into the ORF group, with uncertain function. V was shortened by 4 bases and J by 7 bases, with 12 bases between the two germline ends. The CDR3 has 13 residues. The CDR3 is CARSPGEGNTIYF. CDR3 sequence (DNA): TGTGCCAGAAGCCCTGGGGAGGGGAACACCATATATTTT.

The CDR3 region has the DNA TGTGCCAGCAGTATGGGTGCAGGCTATAATTCACCCCTCCACTTT. As protein: CASSMGAGYNSPLHF. This chain connects TRBV6-6 to TRBJ1-6; unclear D gene. The CDR3 contains 15 residues. CDR1 MNHNY and CDR2 SVGAGI come from the germline V gene (reference sequence). V dropped 5 bases and J dropped 3 bases, with 11 bases sitting between them.

CDR3 sequence reads: CASRWGAGCGHQETQYF. In DNA, the CDR3 is TGTGCCAGCAGATGGGGCGCAGGTTGTGGGCACCAAGAGACCCAGTACTTC. The rearrangement links TRBV11-3 to TRBJ2-5, with a weak D call TRBD1 (5 bases). The germline CDR1 and CDR2 sequences are SGHNT and YENEEA. V lost 6 bases, J lost 0 bases, and 20 bases lay in between. The CDR3 has 17 amino acids.

The chain couples TRBV19 to TRBJ1-5; 9 bases are a match to TRBD1. The CDR3 extends over 14 amino acids. J lost 4 bases, V lost 3 bases, and 1 base had no gene match. Germline lookup yields CDR1 LNHDA and CDR2 SQIVND (reference sequence). CDR3 sequence reads: CASSMGQGNQPQHF. Here the CDR3 DNA reads TGTGCCAGTAGTATGGGACAGGGTAATCAGCCCCAGCATTTT.